This T cell receptor (beta chain) was observed in a study of shared clonotypes between healthy human individuals. Genomic DNA of every subset was divided equally among multiple immunoSEQ plates. Data came from immunoSEQ multiplex PCR; TCRdb stores just in-frame clones and leaves some out. Seen here are 550,000 to 600,000 clones, just over 75% observed once, and the top ten hold 12%. The sequence derives from a woman aged 35 to 49 in good health. Some clones in this sample may be carry-over from other donors' samples. Input material: PBMCs.

The CDR3 sequence: CASSAGHSGNTIYF. CDR3 bases: TGTGCCAGCAGTGCAGGACACTCTGGAAACACCATATATTTT. The chain joins TRBV2 to TRBJ1-3; D is perhaps TRBD1 (5 bases). CDR3 length: 14 residues. Germline CDR1 reads SNHLY; CDR2 reads FYNNEI. V lost 4 bases, J lost 0 bases, and 7 bases lay in between.